Following are 2 T cell receptor beta chains from one sample sequenced in a study of T cell responses to AZD1222 COVID-19 vaccine. Profiling relied on immunoSEQ multiplex PCR, and the TCRdb table lists in-frame clones only, not all of them. This sample yields 70,000 to 90,000 clones, of which roughly 90% are seen a single time; approximately 3% belongs to the top ten. The specimen was peripheral blood, collected on day 0 of AZD1222 vaccination. These receptors were obtained from an adult in good health.

The rearrangement joins TRBV29-1 to TRBJ2-2, with D possibly TRBD2 on 5 matching bases. CDR1 is SQVTM and CDR2 is ANQGSEA in the germline V gene. V dropped 7 bases and J dropped 6 bases, with 12 bases sitting between them. The CDR3 has 12 amino acids. DNA of the CDR3: TGCAGCGCCGACACTAGATCCGGGGAGCTGTTTTTT. It yields the protein CSADTRSGELFF.

This clone was observed once. The rearrangement joins TRBV6-5 to TRBJ1-5; D unresolved. The CDR3 has 15 residues. Germline lookup yields CDR1 MNHEY and CDR2 SVGAGI. V dropped 2 bases and J dropped 1 base, with 9 bases sitting between them. CDR3 nucleotide sequence: TGTGCCAGCAGTTACAAGGCACGGAGCAATCAGCCCCAGCATTTT. Translated, it gives CASSYKARSNQPQHF.